This T cell receptor (beta chain) came from a study of CD8 T cells in Susac syndrome. Study-level points and caveats: The authors found no clonal expansion in Susac syndrome CD4+ T cell repertoires.

V lost 5 bases to trimming and J lost 0 bases, with 10 bases between them. This CDR3 has 15 residues. Random-hexamer reverse transcription was applied to about 0.45 to 1 ug RNA. MiXCR, applied by TCRdb to the immunoSEQ multiplex PCR reads, yields one record per CDR3 protein. The table shows some 200,000 distinct CDR3 sequences, with around 95% occurring only once. The sequenced target, TCR beta, came from blood CD8+ and CD4+ T cells. Comment on this clonotype: Its antigen is undetermined.

The sample comprised CD4+ T cells from PBMCs. The J gene is TRBJ2-2, the V gene TRBV12-3 or TRBV12-4; D call uncertain. The sequence was collected from a human donor with Susac syndrome. The CDR3 coding sequence is TGTGCCAGCAGTCGGACGGCCCCGAACACCGGGGAGCTGTTTTTT. It specifies CASSRTAPNTGELFF.